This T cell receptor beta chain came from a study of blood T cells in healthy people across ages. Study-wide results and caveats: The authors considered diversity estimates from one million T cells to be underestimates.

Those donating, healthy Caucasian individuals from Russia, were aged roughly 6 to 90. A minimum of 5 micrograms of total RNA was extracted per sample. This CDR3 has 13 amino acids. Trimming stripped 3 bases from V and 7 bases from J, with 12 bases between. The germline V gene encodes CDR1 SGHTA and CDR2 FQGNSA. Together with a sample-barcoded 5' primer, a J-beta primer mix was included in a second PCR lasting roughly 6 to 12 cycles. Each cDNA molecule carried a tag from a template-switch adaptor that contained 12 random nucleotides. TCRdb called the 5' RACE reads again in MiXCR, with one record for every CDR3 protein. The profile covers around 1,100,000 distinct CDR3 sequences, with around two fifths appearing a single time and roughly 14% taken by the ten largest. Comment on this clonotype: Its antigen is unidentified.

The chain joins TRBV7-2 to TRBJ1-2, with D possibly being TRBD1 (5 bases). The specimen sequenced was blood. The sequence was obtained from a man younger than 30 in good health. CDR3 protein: CASSFREWGGYTF. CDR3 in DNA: TGTGCCAGCAGCTTCAGGGAATGGGGTGGCTACACCTTC.